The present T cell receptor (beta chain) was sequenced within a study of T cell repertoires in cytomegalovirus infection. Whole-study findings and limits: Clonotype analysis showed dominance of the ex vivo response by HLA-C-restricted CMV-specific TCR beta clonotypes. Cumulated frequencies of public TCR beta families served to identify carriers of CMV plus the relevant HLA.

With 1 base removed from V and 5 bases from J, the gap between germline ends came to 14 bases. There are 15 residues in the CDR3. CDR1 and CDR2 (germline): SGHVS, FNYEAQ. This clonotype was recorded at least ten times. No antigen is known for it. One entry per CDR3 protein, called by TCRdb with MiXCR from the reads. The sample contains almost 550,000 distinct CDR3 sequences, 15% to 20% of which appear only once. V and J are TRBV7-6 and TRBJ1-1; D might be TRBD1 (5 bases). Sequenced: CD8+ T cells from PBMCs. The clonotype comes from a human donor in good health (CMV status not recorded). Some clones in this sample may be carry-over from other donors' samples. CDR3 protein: CASSLGFGGRTEAFF. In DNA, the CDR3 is TGTGCCAGCAGCTTAGGATTCGGGGGTAGGACTGAAGCTTTCTTT.